This entry lists 16 T cell receptor beta chains sequenced from one sample in a study of blood T cell repertoires in COVID-19. The table came from immunoSEQ multiplex PCR; TCRdb's copy has only in-frame clones and leaves some out. The sample holds 120,000 or so clones; over 70% are singletons and the top ten take 5.5% to 6%. Sequencing was carried out using peripheral blood. These receptors all come from a man older than 75 with active or convalescent COVID-19.

This clone was observed a few times. The chain recombines TRBV12-3 or TRBV12-4 with TRBJ1-5; 9 positions match TRBD1. The CDR3 spans 13 residues. V lost 7 bases to trimming and J lost 5 bases; unmatched junction nucleotides: 3. The CDR3 region is CASTRQGDQPQHF. The CDR3 coding sequence is TGTGCCAGCACCCGACAGGGGGATCAGCCCCAGCATTTT.

The chain couples TRBV6-2 or TRBV6-3 to TRBJ2-7; D is unresolved. Trimming pared 5 bases from V and 10 bases from J, leaving 12 bases between. This CDR3 contains 11 residues. Germline CDR1 and CDR2: MNHEY and SVGEGT. CDR3 amino acids: CASSPPPNQYF. CDR3 DNA sequence: TGTGCCAGCAGTCCCCCGCCTAATCAGTACTTC.

The chain carries TRBV3-1 (or the pseudogene TRBV3-2) and TRBJ2-7; 7 bases align to TRBD1. The germline V gene has CDR1 LGHDT and CDR2 YNNKEL (reference sequence). With 3 bases clipped from V and 4 bases from J, the junction kept 12 bases outside the gene matches. CDR3 length: 16 amino acids. This CDR3 reads CASSQKRGLVGYEQYF. In nucleotides, the CDR3 is TGTGCCAGCAGCCAGAAAAGGGGGCTAGTTGGTTACGAGCAGTACTTC.

The J gene is TRBJ2-7, the V gene TRBV5-1, with TRBD1 matching over 8 bases. Germline trimming cut 5 bases from V and 3 bases from J; bases unmatched to any gene: 7. Germline-derived CDR1 and CDR2 are SGHRS and YFSETQ. The CDR3 covers 14 residues. CDR3 nucleotides: TGCGCCAGCAGATCCGGACAGGGTTACTACGAGCAGTACTTC. Protein sequence: CASRSGQGYYEQYF.

The chain links TRBV9 to TRBJ2-5, with D perhaps matching TRBD1 (7 bases). V was pared by 3 bases and J by 5 bases, with 17 bases between. This CDR3 contains 15 residues. The V gene's germline CDR1 is SGDLS and CDR2 YYNGEE. The CDR3 DNA reads TGTGCCAGCAGCGCCTACCTCGCAGGGGGGGAGACCCAGTACTTC. Amino acids: CASSAYLAGGETQYF.

The chain combines TRBV30 with TRBJ1-5; a weak D match, TRBD1 (6 bases). V lost 2 bases to trimming and J lost 5 bases, with 16 bases between them. There are 15 residues in the CDR3. Germline V gene sequence: CDR1 GTSNPN, CDR2 SVGIG (reference sequence). The CDR3 sequence is CAWSSLTGAYQPQHF. CDR3 in DNA: TGTGCCTGGAGTTCTTTGACAGGAGCCTATCAGCCCCAGCATTTT.

This clone was recorded only once. This rearrangement joins TRBV30 to TRBJ1-4; 8 bases map to TRBD1. Looked up from germline, CDR1 is GTSNPN and CDR2 is SVGIG (reference sequence). CDR3 size: 15 residues. The junction had 9 bases not matched to a gene; V was cut back by 1 base and J by 8 bases. The CDR3 nucleotides are TGTGCCTGGAGTGACCGACAGGGGACAACCGAAAAACTGTTTTTT. Residues: CAWSDRQGTTEKLFF.

This clone was recorded at least ten times. The chain recombines TRBV7-2 with TRBJ2-7; possibly TRBD1 for D (6 bases). V was clipped by 5 bases and J by 1 base, with 15 bases between them. CDR1 is SGHTA and CDR2 is FQGNSA in the germline V gene. This CDR3 spans 15 amino acids. As DNA, the CDR3 is TGTGCCAGCAGCCAATATTTAGGGGGTTCCTACGAGCAGTACTTC. Protein sequence: CASSQYLGGSYEQYF.

Only a few counts were recorded for this clone. The V gene is TRBV4-3, the J gene TRBJ1-3; D not certain. Germline V gives CDR1 LGHNA, CDR2 YSLEER. V was pared by 1 base and J by 1 base, with 8 bases between. The CDR3 is made up of 15 amino acids. The CDR3 bases are TGCGCCAGCAGCCAAGGACGAGGATCTGGAAACACCATATATTTT. Residues: CASSQGRGSGNTIYF.

The V call is TRBV7-9, the J call TRBJ1-2; D is uncertain. V was pared by 1 base and J by 7 bases, with 13 bases between. There are 14 residues in the CDR3. Germline CDR1 SEHNR, CDR2 FQNEAQ (reference sequence). The CDR3 reads CASSLDSPGSGYTF. DNA for the CDR3: TGTGCCAGCAGCTTAGATTCCCCCGGGAGTGGCTACACCTTC.

In this sample, this clone turned up a few times. The V call is TRBV14, the J call TRBJ2-3; D is possibly TRBD2 (6 bases). The V end was cut by 1 base, the J end by 5 bases, with 13 bases between. The germline V gene has CDR1 SGHDN and CDR2 FVKESK. This CDR3 has 15 amino acids. CDR3 residues: CASSQAQDSGDTQYF. Written as DNA, the CDR3 is TGTGCCAGCAGCCAAGCTCAGGATAGCGGAGATACGCAGTATTTT.

The chain is built from TRBV7-2 and TRBJ2-3; tentative D call: TRBD1 (6 bases). CDR1 SGHTA and CDR2 FQGNSA come from the germline V gene. The V and J ends lost 10 bases and 0 bases respectively, with 14 bases between them. This CDR3 spans 14 amino acids. CDR3 sequence: CAINRDQSTDTQYF. CDR3 DNA: TGTGCCATTAACAGGGACCAAAGCACAGATACGCAGTATTTT.

The chain is built from TRBV30 and TRBJ2-5, with a possible D match to TRBD1 (5 bases). CDR3 size: 13 residues. Trimming pared 0 bases from V and 2 bases from J, leaving 7 bases between. CDR1 GTSNPN and CDR2 SVGIG come from the germline V gene (reference sequence). The CDR3 sequence: CAWSVDRQETQYF. In nucleotides, the CDR3 is TGTGCCTGGAGTGTAGACAGACAAGAGACCCAGTACTTC.

The rearrangement uses TRBV16 and TRBJ1-1; the D is unclear. V was trimmed by 4 bases and J by 1 base, leaving 10 bases between them. The CDR3 covers 14 residues. From germline, CDR1 is KGHSY and CDR2 FQNENV. The CDR3 nucleotides are TGTGCCAGCAGCCCCCACCACACGAACACTGAAGCTTTCTTT. This translates into CASSPHHTNTEAFF.

This clone was observed a single time. CDR3 amino acids: CASSHRQGPTEAFF. The CDR3 DNA sequence: TGTGCCAGCAGCCACAGACAGGGGCCCACTGAAGCTTTCTTT. V gene TRBV14 combines with J gene TRBJ1-1; 8 bases are a match to TRBD1. The V segment lost 3 bases and the J segment 4 bases; nucleotides outside the gene matches: 4. CDR3 length: 14 residues. CDR1 and CDR2 from the germline V gene are SGHDN and FVKESK.

The chain employs TRBV2 and TRBJ2-3, with 8 bases identical to TRBD1. Trimming at V came to 9 bases and at J to 1 base, leaving 6 bases not matched to a gene. The CDR3 is 14 residues long. Per germline, CDR1 SNHLY and CDR2 FYNNEI. CDR3 nucleotides: TGTGCCAGTTCTCCGGGACAGGGCACAGATACGCAGTATTTT. This sequence encodes CASSPGQGTDTQYF.